These T cell receptor beta chains were read from a single sample in a study of cytomegalovirus exposure and HLA in healthy donors. Assay: immunoSEQ multiplex PCR; the TCRdb copy retains only in-frame clones and omits some. Of 60,000 to 95,000 clones listed, approximately 72% are singletons. Input material: PBMCs. These receptors were obtained from a woman aged 40 to 49 in good health and CMV-seropositive. The CDR3 runs from the conserved cysteine through the conserved F or W. Each record gives: clone size, D gene, V gene, CDR3 protein. The D gene is left open where the match is weak. Rows may omit the clone size; those that give it use once, few, many or a size class.

>NA|TRBD1|TRBV5-1
CASSPDRGPGLNTEAFF
>NA|TRBD1|TRBV6-1
CASSFGTGFNQPQHF
>NA|TRBD2|TRBV6-4
CASSPGGGGASTGELFF
>NA|TRBD1|TRBV5-1
CASSRTGVNTEAFF
>once|NA|TRBV19
CASSISTDLNTEAFF
>NA|NA|TRBV5-5
CASSFKFAGGEQYF
>once|TRBD2|TRBV6-4
CASSDPSASGEGETQYF
>NA|NA|TRBV11-3
CASSLQGQITGELFF
>NA|TRBD1|TRBV5-1
CASSWFFSTGTGSGEQYF
>NA|TRBD1|TRBV7-9
CSSSMTTGADGYTF
>NA|NA|TRBV4-1
CASSQKGEAEKLFF
>NA|TRBD1|TRBV7-3
CASSRQGDQPQHF
>NA|TRBD2|TRBV6-1
CASSLTSGYTGELFF
>NA|NA|TRBV6-5
CASRPGLAQDTQYF
>few|TRBD1|TRBV11-2
CASSPQLGTGGMNEQFF
>once|TRBD1|TRBV2
CASSLRQGSHGYTF
>few|TRBD2|TRBV6-4
CASSPFSGGAADTQYF
>NA|TRBD1|TRBV18
CASSPGQSYEQYF
>NA|NA|TRBV5-1
CASSLQGSAASGANVLTF